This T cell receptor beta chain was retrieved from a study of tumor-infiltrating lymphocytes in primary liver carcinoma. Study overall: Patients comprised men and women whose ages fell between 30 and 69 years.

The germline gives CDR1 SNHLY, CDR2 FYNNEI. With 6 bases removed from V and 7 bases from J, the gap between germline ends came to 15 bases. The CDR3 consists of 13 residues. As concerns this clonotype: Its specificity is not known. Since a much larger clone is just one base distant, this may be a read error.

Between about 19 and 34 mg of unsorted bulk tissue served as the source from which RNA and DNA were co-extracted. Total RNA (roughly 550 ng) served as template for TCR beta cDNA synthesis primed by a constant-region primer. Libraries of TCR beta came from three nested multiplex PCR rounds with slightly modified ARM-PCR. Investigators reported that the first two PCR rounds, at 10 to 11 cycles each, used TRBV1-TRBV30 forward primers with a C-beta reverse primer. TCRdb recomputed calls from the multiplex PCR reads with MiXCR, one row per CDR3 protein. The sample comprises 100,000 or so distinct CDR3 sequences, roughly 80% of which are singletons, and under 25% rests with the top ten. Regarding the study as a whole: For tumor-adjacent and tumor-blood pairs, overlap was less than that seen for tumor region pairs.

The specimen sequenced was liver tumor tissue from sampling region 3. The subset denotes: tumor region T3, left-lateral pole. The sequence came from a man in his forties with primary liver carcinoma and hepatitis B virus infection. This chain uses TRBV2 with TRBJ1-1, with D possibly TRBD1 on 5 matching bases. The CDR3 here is CASRRYSQGEAFF. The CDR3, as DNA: TGTGCCAGCAGGAGGTACAGTCAGGGTGAAGCTTTCTTT.